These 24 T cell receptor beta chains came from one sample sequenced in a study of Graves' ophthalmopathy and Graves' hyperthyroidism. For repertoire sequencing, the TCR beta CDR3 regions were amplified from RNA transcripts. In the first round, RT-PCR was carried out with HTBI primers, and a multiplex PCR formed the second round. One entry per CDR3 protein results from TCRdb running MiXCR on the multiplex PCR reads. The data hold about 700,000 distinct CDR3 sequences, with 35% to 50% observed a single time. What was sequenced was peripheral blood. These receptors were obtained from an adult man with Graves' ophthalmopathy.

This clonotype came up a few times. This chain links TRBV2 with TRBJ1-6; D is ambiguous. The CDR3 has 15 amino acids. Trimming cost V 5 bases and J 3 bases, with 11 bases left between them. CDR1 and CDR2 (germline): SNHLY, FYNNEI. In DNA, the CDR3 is TGTGCCAGCAGTTTATCCGACTACTATAATTCACCCCTCCACTTT. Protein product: CASSLSDYYNSPLHF. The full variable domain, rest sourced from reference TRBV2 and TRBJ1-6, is EPEVTQTPSHQVTQMGQEVILRCVPISNHLYFYWYRQILGQKVEFLVSFYNNEISEKSEIFDDQFSVERPDGSNFTLKIRSTKLEDSAMYFCASSLSDYYNSPLHFGNGTRLTVT.

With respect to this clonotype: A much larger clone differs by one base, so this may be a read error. This chain's CDR3 is CASSPRAGGPYEQYF. CDR3 DNA: TGTGCCAGCAGCCCTCGGGCAGGGGGACCTTACGAGCAGTACTTC. The J gene is TRBJ2-7, the V gene TRBV19, with 7 bases identical to TRBD1. CDR3 size: 15 residues. Germline V lookup: CDR1 LNHDA, CDR2 SQIVND (reference sequence). Trimming took 9 bases from V and 4 from J; bases not matched to a gene: 15.

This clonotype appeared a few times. The CDR3 loop is CASGGGTGGTEAFF. In DNA, the CDR3 is TGTGCCAGCGGGGGGGGGACAGGGGGAACTGAAGCTTTCTTT. V usage is TRBV7-3 and J usage is TRBJ1-1; 11 nucleotides line up with TRBD1. Germline V CDR1 and CDR2: SGHTA, FQGTGA. V was pared by 8 bases and J by 5 bases, with 7 bases of the junction left unmatched. This CDR3 has 14 residues.

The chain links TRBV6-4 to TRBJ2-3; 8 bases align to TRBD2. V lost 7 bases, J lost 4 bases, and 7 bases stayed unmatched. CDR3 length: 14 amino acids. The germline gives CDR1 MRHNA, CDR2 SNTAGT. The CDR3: CASTWTSQADTQYF. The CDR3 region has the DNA TGTGCCAGCACCTGGACTAGCCAGGCAGATACGCAGTATTTT.

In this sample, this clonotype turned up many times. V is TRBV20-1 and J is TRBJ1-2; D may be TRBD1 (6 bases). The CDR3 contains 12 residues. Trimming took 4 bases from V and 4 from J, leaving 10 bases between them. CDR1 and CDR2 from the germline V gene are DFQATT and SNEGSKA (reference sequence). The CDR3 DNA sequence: TGCAGTGCTACAGAAGGGGGCTATGGCTACACCTTC. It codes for CSATEGGYGYTF.

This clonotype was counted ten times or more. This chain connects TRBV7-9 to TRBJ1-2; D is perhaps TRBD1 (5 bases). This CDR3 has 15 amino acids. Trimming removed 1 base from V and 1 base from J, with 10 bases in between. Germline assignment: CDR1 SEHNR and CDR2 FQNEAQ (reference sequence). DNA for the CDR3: TGTGCCAGCAGCTTAGGCGGGGCGCGTAACTATGGCTACACCTTC. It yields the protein CASSLGGARNYGYTF.

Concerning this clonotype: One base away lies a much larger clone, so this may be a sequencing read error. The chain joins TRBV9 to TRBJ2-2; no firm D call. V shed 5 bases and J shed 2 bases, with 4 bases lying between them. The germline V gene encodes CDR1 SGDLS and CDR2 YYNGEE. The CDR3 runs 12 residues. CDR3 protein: CASRKNTGELFF. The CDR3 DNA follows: TGTGCCAGCAGGAAAAACACCGGGGAGCTGTTTTTT.

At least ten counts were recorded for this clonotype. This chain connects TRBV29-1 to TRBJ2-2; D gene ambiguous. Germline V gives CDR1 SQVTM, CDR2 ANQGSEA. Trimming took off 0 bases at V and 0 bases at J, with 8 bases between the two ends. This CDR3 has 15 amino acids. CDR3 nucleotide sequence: TGCAGCGTTGAAGATGGTAGAACGAACACCGGGGAGCTGTTTTTT. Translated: CSVEDGRTNTGELFF.

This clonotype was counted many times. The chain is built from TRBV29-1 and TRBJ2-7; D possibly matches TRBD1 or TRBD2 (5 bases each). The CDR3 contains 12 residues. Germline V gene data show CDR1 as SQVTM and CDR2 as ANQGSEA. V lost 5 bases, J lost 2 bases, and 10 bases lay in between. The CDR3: CSVLLGAYEQYF. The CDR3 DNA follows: TGCAGCGTTCTCCTGGGGGCCTACGAGCAGTACTTC.

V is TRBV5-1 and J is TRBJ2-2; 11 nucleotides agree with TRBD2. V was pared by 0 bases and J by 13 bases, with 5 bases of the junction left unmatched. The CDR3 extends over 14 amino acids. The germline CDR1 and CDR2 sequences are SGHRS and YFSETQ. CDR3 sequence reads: CASSLAGTSGVLFF. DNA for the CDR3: TGCGCCAGCAGCTTGGCAGGGACTAGCGGTGTGCTGTTTTTT.

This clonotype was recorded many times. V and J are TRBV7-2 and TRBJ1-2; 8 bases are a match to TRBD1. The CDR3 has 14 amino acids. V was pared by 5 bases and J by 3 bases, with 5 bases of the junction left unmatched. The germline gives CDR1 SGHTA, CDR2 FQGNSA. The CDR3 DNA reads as TGTGCCAGCAGCCGCCAGGGACAGGACTATGGCTACACCTTC. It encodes CASSRQGQDYGYTF.

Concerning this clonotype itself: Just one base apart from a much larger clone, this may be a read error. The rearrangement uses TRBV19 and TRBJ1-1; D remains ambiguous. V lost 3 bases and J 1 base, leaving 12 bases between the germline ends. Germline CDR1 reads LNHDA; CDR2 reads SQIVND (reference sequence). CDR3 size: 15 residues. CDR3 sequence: CASSIGGLRNTEAFF. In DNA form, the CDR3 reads TGTGCCAGTAGTATTGGAGGGTTAAGGAACACTGAAGCTTTCTTT.

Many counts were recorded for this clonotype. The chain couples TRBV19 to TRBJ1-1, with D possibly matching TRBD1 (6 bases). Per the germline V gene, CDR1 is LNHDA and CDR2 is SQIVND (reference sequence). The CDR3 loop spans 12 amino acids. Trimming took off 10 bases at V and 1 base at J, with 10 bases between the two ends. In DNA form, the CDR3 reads TGTGCCACATCGACAGGGAACACTGAAGCTTTCTTT. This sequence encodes CATSTGNTEAFF.

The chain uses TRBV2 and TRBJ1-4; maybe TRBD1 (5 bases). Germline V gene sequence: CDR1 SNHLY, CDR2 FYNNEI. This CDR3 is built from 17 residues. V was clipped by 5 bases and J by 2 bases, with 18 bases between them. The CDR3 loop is CASSYSMWGATNEKLFF. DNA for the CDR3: TGTGCCAGCAGTTACTCGATGTGGGGCGCGACTAATGAAAAACTGTTTTTT.

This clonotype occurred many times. CDR3 coding DNA: TGTGCCAGCAGTCGACAGGCGTTCTCCTACGAGCAGTACTTC. It codes for CASSRQAFSYEQYF. The chain couples TRBV2 to TRBJ2-7; tentatively, D is TRBD1 (6 bases). Trimming pared 5 bases from V and 0 bases from J, leaving 11 bases between. Germline CDR1 and CDR2: SNHLY and FYNNEI. CDR3 size: 14 residues.

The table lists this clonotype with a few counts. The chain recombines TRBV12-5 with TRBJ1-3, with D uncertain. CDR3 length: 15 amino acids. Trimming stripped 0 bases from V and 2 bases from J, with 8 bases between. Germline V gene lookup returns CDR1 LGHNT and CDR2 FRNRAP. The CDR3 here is CASGLVPWAGNTIYF. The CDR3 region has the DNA TGTGCTAGTGGTTTGGTCCCCTGGGCTGGAAACACCATATATTTT.

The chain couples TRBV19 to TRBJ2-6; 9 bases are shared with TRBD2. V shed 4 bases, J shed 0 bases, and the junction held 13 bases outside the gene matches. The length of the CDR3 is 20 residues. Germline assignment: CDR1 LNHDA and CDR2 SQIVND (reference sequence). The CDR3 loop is CASSTVLRLAGSSGANVLTF. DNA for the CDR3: TGTGCCAGTAGTACCGTATTAAGGCTAGCGGGAAGCTCTGGGGCCAACGTCCTGACTTTC.

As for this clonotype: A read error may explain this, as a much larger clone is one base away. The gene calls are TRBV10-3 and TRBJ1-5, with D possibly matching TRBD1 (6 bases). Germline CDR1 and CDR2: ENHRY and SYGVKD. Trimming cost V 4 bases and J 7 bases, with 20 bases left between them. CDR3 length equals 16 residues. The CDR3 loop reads CAISVLGRAGTQPQHF. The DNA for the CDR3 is TGTGCCATCAGTGTTCTCGGTAGGGCAGGGACACAGCCCCAGCATTTT.

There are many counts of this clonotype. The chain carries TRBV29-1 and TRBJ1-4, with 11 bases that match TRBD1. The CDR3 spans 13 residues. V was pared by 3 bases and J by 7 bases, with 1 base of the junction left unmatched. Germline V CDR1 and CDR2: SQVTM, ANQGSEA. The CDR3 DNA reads TGCAGCGTTGAGGGACAGGGGGGTGAAAAACTGTTTTTT. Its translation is CSVEGQGGEKLFF.

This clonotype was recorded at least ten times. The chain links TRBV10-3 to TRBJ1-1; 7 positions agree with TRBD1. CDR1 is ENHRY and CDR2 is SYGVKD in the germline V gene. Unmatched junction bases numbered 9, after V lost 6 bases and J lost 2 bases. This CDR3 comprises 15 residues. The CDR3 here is CAIREQGSENTEAFF. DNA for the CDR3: TGTGCCATCAGGGAACAGGGGTCCGAAAACACTGAAGCTTTCTTT.

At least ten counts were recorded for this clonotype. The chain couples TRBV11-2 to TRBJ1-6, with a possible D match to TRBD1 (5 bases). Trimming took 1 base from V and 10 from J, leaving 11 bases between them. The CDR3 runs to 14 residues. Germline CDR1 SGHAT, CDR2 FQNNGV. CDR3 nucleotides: TGTGCCAGCAGCTTAGTGCGGGGGGACTCACCCCTCCACTTT. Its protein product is CASSLVRGDSPLHF.

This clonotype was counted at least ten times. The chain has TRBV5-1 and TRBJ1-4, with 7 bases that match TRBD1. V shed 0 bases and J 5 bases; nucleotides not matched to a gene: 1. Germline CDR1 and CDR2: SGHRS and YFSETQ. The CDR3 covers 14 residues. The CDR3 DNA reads TGCGCCAGCAGCTTGGGGGACAGAAATGAAAAACTGTTTTTT. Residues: CASSLGDRNEKLFF.

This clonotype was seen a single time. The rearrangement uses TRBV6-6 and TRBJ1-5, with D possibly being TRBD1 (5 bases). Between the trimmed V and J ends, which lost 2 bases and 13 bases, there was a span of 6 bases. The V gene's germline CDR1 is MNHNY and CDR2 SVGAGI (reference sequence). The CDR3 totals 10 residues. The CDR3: CASSYQGQHF. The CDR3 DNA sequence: TGTGCCAGCAGTTACCAGGGACAGCATTTT.

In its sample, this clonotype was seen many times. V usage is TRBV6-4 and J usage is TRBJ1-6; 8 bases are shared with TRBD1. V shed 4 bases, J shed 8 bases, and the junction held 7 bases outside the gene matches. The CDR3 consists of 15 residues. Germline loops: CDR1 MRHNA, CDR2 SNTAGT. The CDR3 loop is CASSVTGAKDSPLHF. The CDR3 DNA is TGTGCCAGCAGTGTGACAGGGGCAAAAGATTCACCCCTCCACTTT.